A selection of T cell receptor beta chains follows, all from one sample in a study of blood T cell repertoires in COVID-19. Produced via immunoSEQ multiplex PCR; TCRdb's table is partial and in-frame only. The table records 150,000 to 200,000 clones, 80% to 85% of them present only once. The specimen sequenced was peripheral blood. Source of these receptors: a woman in her seventies with COVID-19, enrolled during active disease. Each CDR3 is given with its conserved first and last residue. A D gene is named only where the DNA matches it firmly. Not all rows give a size; the values are once, few, many and, for expanded clones, a class.

J gene | clone size | V gene | D gene | CDR3 DNA | CDR3 protein
TRBJ1-4 | . | TRBV14 | TRBD1 | TGTGCCAGCAGCCCGGGACAGGGGCGTGCAACTAATGAAAAACTGTTTTTT | CASSPGQGRATNEKLFF
TRBJ2-4 | . | TRBV12-3/TRBV12-4 | . | TGTGCCAGCAGTTTTGACCAGGGAACCATTCAGTACTTC | CASSFDQGTIQYF
TRBJ2-1 | . | TRBV6-5 | . | TGTGCCAGCAAGGCGGGGGCCTCCTACAATGAGCAGTTCTTC | CASKAGASYNEQFF
TRBJ1-6 | . | TRBV6-5 | . | TGTGCCAGCGGGTACAGGGCGGCAGGTTCACCCCTCCACTTT | CASGYRAAGSPLHF
TRBJ2-5 | . | TRBV14 | . | TGTGCCAGCAGCCAAGGTGCGGACAGTCGGGCAGAGACCCAGTACTTC | CASSQGADSRAETQYF
TRBJ2-2 | few | TRBV5-1 | TRBD1 | TGCGCCAGCCGGACAGGGGAGAACACCGGGGAGCTGTTTTTT | CASRTGENTGELFF
TRBJ2-3 | . | TRBV6-5 | . | TGTGCCAGCAGTTCCCCTGGGGGGACAGATACGCAGTATTTT | CASSSPGGTDTQYF
TRBJ2-4 | . | TRBV5-1 | . | TGCGCCAGCAGCTTGGGGGGCGGGATAGCGGACATTCAGTACTTC | CASSLGGGIADIQYF
TRBJ2-3 | once | TRBV4-3 | . | TGCGCCAGCAGTCAAGTCCACAGGGCCACAGATACGCAGTATTTT | CASSQVHRATDTQYF
TRBJ2-3 | . | TRBV7-2 | . | TGTGCCAGCAGGCCCCCGGGGGTGTACACAGATACGCAGTATTTT | CASRPPGVYTDTQYF
TRBJ2-7 | . | TRBV7-2 | . | TGTGCCAGCAGCTTGGGGGACACCTACGAGCAGTACTTC | CASSLGDTYEQYF
TRBJ2-4 | . | TRBV6-6 | TRBD1 | TGTGCCAGCAGTACAGGGGGATACATTCAGTACTTC | CASSTGGYIQYF
TRBJ1-4 | . | TRBV5-1 | . | TGCGCCAGCAGCTTGGATACGGGAAAGGAAAAACTGTTTTTT | CASSLDTGKEKLFF
TRBJ2-3 | few | TRBV19 | . | TGTGCCAGTAGTAGGACAGACCTAATCACAGATACGCAGTATTTT | CASSRTDLITDTQYF
TRBJ2-5 | . | TRBV10-3 | TRBD2 | TGTGCCATCCGGACTAGCGGGGGGGAAGAGACCCAGTACTTC | CAIRTSGGEETQYF
TRBJ1-2 | . | TRBV7-6 | . | TGTGCCAGCAGCCCCTCGGGAGTGAACTATGGCTACACCTTC | CASSPSGVNYGYTF
TRBJ2-4 | . | TRBV4-3 | TRBD2 | TGCGCCAGCAGCCAAGAACTAGCGGGAGGAGGAAACATTCAGTACTTC | CASSQELAGGGNIQYF
TRBJ1-5 | . | TRBV7-2 | TRBD1 | TGTGCCAGCAGCCTGACAGGGAACCAGCCCCAGCATTTT | CASSLTGNQPQHF
TRBJ1-2 | . | TRBV28 | . | TGTGCCAGCAGTTCCGAGACATCCTTCACCTTC | CASSSETSFTF
TRBJ2-2 | . | TRBV7-3 | . | TGTGCCAGCAGCTCCTCATACTCGAACACCGGGGAGCTGTTTTTT | CASSSSYSNTGELFF
TRBJ1-4 | . | TRBV7-2 | . | TGTGCCAGCAGCACCAGGGGAAATGAAAAACTGTTTTTT | CASSTRGNEKLFF
TRBJ1-2 | . | TRBV28 | . | TGTGCCAGCAGCGTTGCCGGGGGGAGGGAGGGACCTAACTATGGCTACACCTTC | CASSVAGGREGPNYGYTF
TRBJ2-2 | few | TRBV6-5 | . | TGTGCCAGCAGCGTAGGAGGAGCGAACACCGGGGAGCTGTTTTTT | CASSVGGANTGELFF
TRBJ2-1 | . | TRBV6-5 | . | TGTGCCAGCAGCGAGACTAGATGGGGTGAGCAGTTCTTC | CASSETRWGEQFF
TRBJ2-5 | . | TRBV30 | TRBD2 | TGTGCCTGGGAACCTAGCGGGACCCGAGGAGAGACCCAGTACTTC | CAWEPSGTRGETQYF